One and the same sample provided the 31 T cell receptor beta chains below, sequenced in a study of cytomegalovirus exposure and HLA in healthy donors. PCR employed 60 Vbeta and 13 Jbeta primers. Data came from immunoSEQ multiplex PCR; TCRdb stores just in-frame clones and leaves some out. The sample contains 100,000 to 150,000 clones, around 72% of which appear only once. Sequenced input: PBMCs. The receptors were sampled from a man younger than 40 in good health and CMV-seronegative.

The chain couples TRBV7-8 to TRBJ2-4, with D perhaps matching TRBD2 (7 bases). Germline lookup yields CDR1 SGHVS and CDR2 FQNEAQ. V was trimmed by 2 bases and J by 1 base, leaving 18 bases between them. The CDR3 length is 18 residues. The CDR3 loop reads CASSLWWGGLTAKNIQYF. CDR3 nucleotides: TGTGCCAGCAGCTTATGGTGGGGGGGGCTTACGGCCAAAAACATTCAGTACTTC.

Comments on this clone: One end of the junction fails to match germline, which may point to a read error. The rearrangement joins TRBV5-4 to TRBJ2-7; D is perhaps TRBD2 (7 bases). This CDR3 has 15 residues. CDR1 is SGHNT and CDR2 is YYREEE in the germline V gene (reference sequence). The CDR3 bases are TGTGCCAGCAGCGGGGAGGGGGGATTCTCCCACGAGCAGTACTTC. Encoded protein: CASSGEGGFSHEQYF.

This sequence joins TRBV7-2 and TRBJ2-1; D gene unclear. Per the germline V gene, CDR1 is SGHTA and CDR2 is FQGNSA. The germline V and J ends were trimmed by 5 bases and 0 bases, with 14 bases remaining between them. The CDR3 consists of 16 residues. The DNA of the CDR3 is TGTGCCAGCAGCGCCAATCCTGATAGCTCCTACAATGAGCAGTTCTTC. Translation: CASSANPDSSYNEQFF.

The genes are TRBV27 and TRBJ1-2; 7 bases map to TRBD1. The V gene end was trimmed by 4 bases and the J gene end by 2 bases; junction bases not matched to a gene: 7. Per germline, CDR1 MNHEY and CDR2 SMNVEV (reference sequence). The CDR3 runs to 15 residues. CDR3 sequence: CASSSRQGANYGYTF. The CDR3 DNA reads TGTGCCAGCAGTTCCCGACAGGGTGCCAACTATGGCTACACCTTC.

The gene calls are TRBV6-4 and TRBJ2-3, with 7 bases aligning to TRBD2. Germline CDR1 is MRHNA and CDR2 is SNTAGT. The CDR3 has 13 amino acids. V dropped 5 bases and J dropped 3; count of bases not matched to a gene: 2. DNA for the CDR3: TGTGCCAGCAGTACGGGGGGAACAGATACGCAGTATTTT. Amino acid sequence: CASSTGGTDTQYF.

The chain employs TRBV10-3 and TRBJ2-3, with 9 bases matching TRBD2. Germline CDR1 reads ENHRY; CDR2 reads SYGVKD. There are 15 residues in the CDR3. Trimming at V came to 10 bases and at J to 2 bases, leaving 10 bases not matched to a gene. CDR3 DNA: TGTGCCACCGGGACTAGCCGGGCCGACACAGATACGCAGTATTTT. Protein: CATGTSRADTDTQYF.

A note on this clone: The sample has other DNA sequences that encode this CDR3 too. The rearrangement joins TRBV25-1 to TRBJ1-6; 9 nucleotides agree with TRBD1. The ends lost 6 bases at V and 9 bases at J; junction bases unmatched: 0. CDR1 and CDR2 from the germline V gene are MGHDK and SYGVNS. The CDR3 is 12 residues long. This CDR3 is CASRDRGSPLHF. The CDR3, as DNA: TGTGCCAGCAGGGACAGGGGTTCACCCCTCCACTTT.

This clone occurred once. This rearrangement joins TRBV27 to TRBJ2-7, with D perhaps matching TRBD1 (7 bases). CDR1 and CDR2 (germline): MNHEY, SMNVEV (reference sequence). The CDR3 has 16 amino acids. V was cut by 7 bases and J by 3 bases, with 22 bases left in between. The CDR3 sequence is CASTHSAGQKIYEQYF. In nucleotides, the CDR3 is TGTGCCAGCACACACTCCGCGGGACAGAAAATCTACGAGCAGTACTTC.

The chain joins TRBV18 to TRBJ2-3; D uncertain. The V gene lost 1 base and the J gene lost 0 bases, with 5 bases spanning the gap. The CDR3 totals 14 residues. CDR1 is KGHSH, CDR2 LQKENI, per germline. CDR3 nucleotides: TGTGCCAGCTCACCACTACAGAGCACAGATACGCAGTATTTT. Its translation: CASSPLQSTDTQYF.

The table lists this clone with a count of one. The chain recombines TRBV6-5 with TRBJ2-5; 9 bases fit TRBD2. This CDR3 is built from 13 residues. CDR1 is MNHEY and CDR2 is SVGAGI in the germline V gene. After removal of 7 bases from V and 5 bases from J, the junction contained 5 bases not matched to a gene. CDR3 sequence reads: CASNRGRGETQYF. In DNA, the CDR3 is TGTGCCAGCAACCGCGGGAGGGGCGAGACCCAGTACTTC.

The chain joins TRBV15 to TRBJ1-5; D gene unclear. The V end was cut by 4 bases, the J end by 9 bases, with 19 bases between. The V gene's germline CDR1 is LNHNV and CDR2 YYDKDF (reference sequence). This CDR3 comprises 15 residues. This CDR3 reads CATSKTLDGDRPQHF. CDR3 sequence (DNA): TGTGCCACCAGCAAAACTCTCGACGGAGATCGGCCCCAGCATTTT.

V gene TRBV5-1 combines with J gene TRBJ2-1, with 8 bases aligning to TRBD2. The CDR3 covers 15 residues. The V gene end was trimmed by 4 bases and the J gene end by 6 bases; junction bases not matched to a gene: 9. Germline loops: CDR1 SGHRS, CDR2 YFSETQ. CDR3 sequence reads: CASSPTSGNLNEQFF. The CDR3 bases are TGCGCCAGCAGCCCAACTAGCGGCAACCTCAATGAGCAGTTCTTC.

This clone has just a few counts. This chain joins TRBV5-1 and TRBJ1-2; D is possibly TRBD1 (5 bases). V dropped 1 base and J dropped 4 bases, with 8 bases sitting between them. The CDR3 is made up of 13 amino acids. Germline CDR1 reads SGHRS; CDR2 reads YFSETQ. The CDR3 DNA sequence: TGCGCCAGCAGCTTGTGGGGGGGCTATGGCTACACCTTC. Translating gives CASSLWGGYGYTF.

V usage is TRBV5-4 and J usage is TRBJ2-5; possible D gene TRBD2, 5 bases. This CDR3 spans 15 amino acids. V gave up 4 bases and J gave up 4 bases, with 17 bases separating them. The germline V gene has CDR1 SGHNT and CDR2 YYREEE (reference sequence). This CDR3 reads CASSKYTEGLETQYF. DNA for the CDR3: TGTGCCAGCAGCAAGTACACCGAGGGATTAGAGACCCAGTACTTC.

This clone was seen once. The CDR3 nucleotides read TGTGCCAGCAGCTTGGGGGGGGCGGATCAGCCCCAGCATTTT. It codes for CASSLGGADQPQHF. The chain uses TRBV13 and TRBJ1-5; weak D call: TRBD1 (6 bases). The V gene's germline CDR1 is PRHDT and CDR2 FYEKMQ (reference sequence). V lost 3 bases to trimming and J lost 5 bases, with 11 bases between them. The CDR3 has 14 residues.

The chain carries TRBV7-6 and TRBJ2-3; 8 bases fit TRBD2. The CDR3 length is 19 residues. Germline V CDR1 and CDR2: SGHVS, FNYEAQ. V gave up 2 bases and J gave up 0 bases; unmatched junction bases: 13. CDR3 DNA sequence: TGTGCCAGCAGCTTATGGGTAGCGGGGTCTTTCTCTAGCACAGATACGCAGTATTTT. Translated, it gives CASSLWVAGSFSSTDTQYF.

This chain links TRBV21-1 with TRBJ2-5; the D call TRBD2 from the table was never checked on the DNA. TRBV21-1 is assigned pseudogene status. The CDR3 is 20 amino acids. The CDR3 nucleotides are TGTGCCAGCACCAAAGGGGAGGGCAGACACCTCATATTCGCTGAAGAGACCCAGTACTTC. Translating it yields CASTKGEGRHLIFAEETQYF.

This clone was seen a few times. The chain uses TRBV7-3 and TRBJ2-7; 9 nucleotides line up with TRBD1. The V gene's germline CDR1 is SGHTA and CDR2 FQGTGA. Unmatched junction bases numbered 10, after V lost 5 bases and J lost 2 bases. The CDR3 consists of 16 residues. The CDR3 sequence is CASSTGTGFGAYEQYF. The CDR3 nucleotides are TGTGCCAGCAGCACCGGGACAGGGTTCGGAGCCTACGAGCAGTACTTC.

The chain combines TRBV28 with TRBJ2-7; D is uncertain. Deletions cut 7 bases from V and 2 bases from J, with 12 bases between. The CDR3 loop spans 13 amino acids. Germline V gene data show CDR1 as MDHEN and CDR2 as SYDVKM. DNA for the CDR3: TGTGCCAGCAAGTACCAGTTGGCCTACGAGCAGTACTTC. Its translation: CASKYQLAYEQYF. Combining the CDR3 with reference TRBV28 and TRBJ2-7 gives the whole variable domain DVKVTQSSRYLVKRTGEKVFLECVQDMDHENMFWYRQDPGLGLRLIYFSYDVKMKEKGDIPEGYSVSREKKERFSLILESASTNQTSMYLCASKYQLAYEQYFGPGTRLTVT.

V is TRBV5-1 and J is TRBJ1-4; 9 bases are shared with TRBD1. Germline values: CDR1 SGHRS, CDR2 YFSETQ. The V gene end was trimmed by 0 bases and the J gene end by 7 bases; junction bases not matched to a gene: 7. The CDR3 contains 16 residues. CDR3 nucleotide sequence: TGCGCCAGCAGCTTGGGGGACAGGGCTGTGGGTGAAAAACTGTTTTTT. It yields the protein CASSLGDRAVGEKLFF.

The chain is built from TRBV7-9 and TRBJ2-3, with 7 bases lining up with TRBD2. CDR1 and CDR2 from the germline V gene are SEHNR and FQNEAQ (reference sequence). The CDR3 length is 14 residues. Unmatched junction bases numbered 6, after V lost 5 bases and J lost 4 bases. The DNA for the CDR3 is TGTGCCAGCAGCCGGGACTACCGGGCAGATACGCAGTATTTT. Protein sequence: CASSRDYRADTQYF.

This clone came up once. The chain has TRBV6-1 and TRBJ1-1; tentative D call: TRBD1 (6 bases). Looked up from germline, CDR1 is MNHNS and CDR2 is SASEGT. Trimming removed 7 bases at V and 1 base at J, with 10 bases between. The CDR3 has 13 amino acids. The CDR3 reads CASTSQGNTEAFF. In DNA form, the CDR3 reads TGTGCCAGCACCTCACAGGGGAACACTGAAGCTTTCTTT.

The gene calls are TRBV25-1 and TRBJ2-1; no reliable D call. The germline V and J ends were trimmed by 2 bases and 1 base, with 12 bases remaining between them. Looked up from germline, CDR1 is MGHDK and CDR2 is SYGVNS. The CDR3 loop spans 16 amino acids. CDR3 sequence (DNA): TGTGCCAGCAGTGAACCCGGTGAGAGGTCCTACAATGAGCAGTTCTTC. This codes for CASSEPGERSYNEQFF.

This clone appeared a few times. V is TRBV5-6 and J is TRBJ2-1, with 10 positions matching TRBD2. After removal of 3 bases from V and 4 bases from J, the junction contained 10 bases not matched to a gene. From germline, CDR1 is SGHDT and CDR2 YYEEEE. This CDR3 spans 17 amino acids. The chain's CDR3 is CASSSIGASGGYNEQFF. CDR3 bases: TGTGCCAGCAGCTCGATTGGAGCTAGCGGGGGTTACAATGAGCAGTTCTTC. The whole variable domain, filled in from reference TRBV5-6 and TRBJ2-1, reads DAGVTQSPTHLIKTRGQQVTLRCSPKSGHDTVSWYQQALGQGPQFIFQYYEEEERQRGNFPDRFSGHQFPNYSSELNVNALLLGDSALYLCASSSIGASGGYNEQFFGPGTRLTVL.

The gene calls are TRBV11-2 and TRBJ1-2; no reliable D call. Germline assignment: CDR1 SGHAT and CDR2 FQNNGV. There are 16 residues in the CDR3. The V and J ends lost 4 bases and 0 bases respectively, with 15 bases between them. CDR3 sequence reads: CASSSPGAGPNYGYTF. The DNA of the CDR3 is TGTGCCAGCAGCTCCCCCGGTGCAGGTCCTAACTATGGCTACACCTTC. The full variable domain, its missing parts supplied by reference TRBV11-2 and TRBJ1-2, is EAGVAQSPRYKIIEKRQSVAFWCNPISGHATLYWYQQILGQGPKLLIQFQNNGVVDDSQLPKDRFSAERLKGVDSTLKIQPAKLEDSAVYLCASSSPGAGPNYGYTFGSGTRLTVV.

V usage is TRBV7-9 and J usage is TRBJ2-2; D possibly corresponds to TRBD2 (5 bases). The CDR3 is made up of 14 amino acids. Germline CDR1 and CDR2: SEHNR and FQNEAQ (reference sequence). The V end was cut by 0 bases, the J end by 5 bases, with 7 bases between. CDR3 residues: CASSLATGTGELFF. The CDR3 DNA is TGTGCCAGCAGCTTAGCGACGGGAACCGGGGAGCTGTTTTTT.

This chain connects TRBV11-3 to TRBJ2-3, with 13 bases lining up with TRBD2. CDR1 and CDR2 from the germline V gene are SGHNT and YENEEA. This CDR3 comprises 15 residues. J lost 4 bases, V lost 6 bases, and 4 bases had no gene match. The CDR3, as DNA: TGTGCCAGCAGTCGTGGACTAGCGGGAGCAGATACGCAGTATTTT. This gives the protein CASSRGLAGADTQYF.

V and J are TRBV28 and TRBJ1-4; TRBD1 agrees at 8 bases. The CDR3 has 15 residues. With 4 bases clipped from V and 4 bases from J, the junction kept 5 bases outside the gene matches. CDR1 and CDR2 (germline): MDHEN, SYDVKM. The CDR3 protein is CASSYTTGVNEKLFF. The CDR3, as DNA: TGTGCCAGCAGTTACACGACAGGGGTTAATGAAAAACTGTTTTTT.

This clone was counted between two and nine times. The V and J genes are TRBV4-3 and TRBJ2-1; maybe TRBD2 (6 bases). V was cut by 3 bases and J by 4 bases, with 16 bases left in between. This CDR3 region has 16 residues. CDR1 and CDR2 (germline): LGHNA, YSLEER. The CDR3 sequence: CASSQETAGSYNEQFF. The CDR3 DNA reads TGCGCCAGCAGCCAGGAGACAGCGGGTTCTTACAATGAGCAGTTCTTC.

The chain links TRBV10-3 to TRBJ1-6, with D hard to call. V shed 0 bases and J shed 10 bases, with 10 bases lying between them. Germline V gene lookup returns CDR1 ENHRY and CDR2 SYGVKD. The CDR3 contains 14 residues. DNA of the CDR3: TGTGCCATCAGTGAGTCCCGGGGAGGATCACCCCTCCACTTT. Translating it yields CAISESRGGSPLHF.

The rearrangement uses TRBV4-2 and TRBJ2-7; D unclear. The V end was cut by 2 bases, the J end by 6 bases, with 11 bases between. Germline V gene data show CDR1 as LGHNA and CDR2 as YNFKEQ. This CDR3 spans 13 amino acids. Here the CDR3 reads CASSQSNTVEQYF. CDR3 nucleotides: TGTGCCAGCAGCCAAAGTAACACAGTCGAGCAGTACTTC.